Listed here are 22 T cell receptor beta chains from one sample, sequenced in a study of T cells after yellow fever vaccination. TCRdb recomputed calls from the 5' RACE reads with MiXCR, one row per CDR3 protein. The sample lists some 560,000 distinct CDR3 sequences, roughly 17% occurring once. The specimen comprised PBMCs, sampled 4 to 6 days after the first yellow fever vaccination. These receptors were taken from a young man who received the YFV17D yellow fever vaccine.

V is TRBV7-2 and J is TRBJ2-5; perhaps D is TRBD1 or TRBD2 (5 bases each). Trimming removed 5 bases at V and 5 bases at J, with 18 bases between. The germline gives CDR1 SGHTA, CDR2 FQGNSA. The CDR3 has 15 amino acids. As DNA, the CDR3 is TGTGCCAGCAGCCCCGAGTTGAGGGGATGGGAGACCCAGTACTTC. It is translated as CASSPELRGWETQYF. The full variable domain, in which reference TRBV7-2 and TRBJ2-5 provide the parts outside the CDR3, is GAGVSQSPSNKVTEKGKDVELRCDPISGHTALYWYRQSLGQGLEFLIYFQGNSAPDKSGLPSDRFSAERTGGSVSTLTIQRTQQEDSAVYLCASSPELRGWETQYFGPGTRLLVL.

This clonotype came up many times. The rearrangement uses TRBV20-1 and TRBJ2-7, with D uncertain. V gave up 0 bases and J gave up 3 bases, with 3 bases separating them. CDR3 size: 11 residues. The V gene's germline CDR1 is DFQATT and CDR2 SNEGSKA (reference sequence). CDR3 DNA sequence: TGCAGTGCTAGAGAGGGCTACGAGCAGTACGTC. It translates to CSAREGYEQYV.

This clonotype has more than one count but fewer than ten. V gene TRBV11-1 combines with J gene TRBJ2-2; TRBD1 agrees at 9 bases. This CDR3 is built from 14 residues. Germline-derived CDR1 and CDR2 are SGHAT and FQDESV (reference sequence). After removal of 5 bases from V and 7 bases from J, the junction contained 5 bases not matched to a gene. In nucleotides, the CDR3 is TGTGCCAGCAGCCTACAGGGGGCATACGGGGAGCTGTTTTTT. It encodes CASSLQGAYGELFF.

The chain is built from TRBV7-6 and TRBJ2-7; 8 bases map to TRBD1. After removal of 5 bases from V and 3 bases from J, the junction contained 3 bases not matched to a gene. CDR3 length equals 13 residues. CDR1 and CDR2 from the germline V gene are SGHVS and FNYEAQ. CDR3 protein: CASSKGQVYEQYV. The CDR3, as DNA: TGTGCCAGCAGCAAGGGACAGGTCTACGAGCAGTACGTC.

The chain carries TRBV18 and TRBJ2-7; TRBD2 is a possible D gene (5 bases). Per the germline V gene, CDR1 is KGHSH and CDR2 is LQKENI. This CDR3 contains 14 residues. V shed 2 bases and J shed 0 bases, with 8 bases lying between them. CDR3 DNA sequence: TGTGCCAGCTCACCAAAGGGAGACTCCTACGAGCAGTACGTC. This translates into CASSPKGDSYEQYV.

The V call is TRBV5-1, the J call TRBJ1-1, with D possibly matching TRBD1 (5 bases). V was pared by 4 bases and J by 4 bases, with 20 bases between. There are 16 residues in the CDR3. CDR1 and CDR2 (germline): SGHRS, YFSETQ. The CDR3 loop is CASSEGDSPVGTEAFF. CDR3 DNA: TGCGCCAGCAGCGAAGGGGACTCACCTGTGGGCACTGAAGCTTTCTTT. The entire variable domain, with the rest obtained from reference TRBV5-1 and TRBJ1-1, is as follows: KAGVTQTPRYLIKTRGQQVTLSCSPISGHRSVSWYQQTPGQGLQFLFEYFSETQRNKGNFPGRFSGRQFSNSRSEMNVSTLELGDSALYLCASSEGDSPVGTEAFFGQGTRLTVV.

The chain has TRBV30 and TRBJ2-1; TRBD1 is a possible D gene (6 bases). CDR1 GTSNPN and CDR2 SVGIG come from the germline V gene (reference sequence). V was clipped by 5 bases and J by 7 bases, with 12 bases between them. The CDR3 totals 12 residues. CDR3 DNA: TGTGCCTGGGAACAGGGTGGAAATGAGCAGTTCTTC. Encoded protein: CAWEQGGNEQFF.

The genes are TRBV4-2 and TRBJ2-2; TRBD1 matches 9 bases. Germline values: CDR1 LGHNA, CDR2 YNFKEQ. The V gene end was trimmed by 0 bases and the J gene end by 2 bases; junction bases not matched to a gene: 10. The CDR3 loop spans 19 amino acids. CDR3 sequence reads: CASSQDFLTGGSNTGELFF. The CDR3, as DNA: TGTGCCAGCAGCCAAGATTTCCTCACAGGGGGCTCAAACACCGGGGAGCTGTTTTTT.

The J gene is TRBJ2-3, the V gene TRBV5-1, with D maybe TRBD2 (6 bases). Germline loops: CDR1 SGHRS, CDR2 YFSETQ. CDR3 length: 12 amino acids. V was clipped by 5 bases and J by 4 bases, with 8 bases between them. The CDR3 sequence: CASRLASDTQYF. CDR3 nucleotides: TGCGCCAGCAGGCTAGCGTCAGATACGCAGTATTTT.

This clonotype was picked up many times. The chain combines TRBV7-3 with TRBJ2-1; D may be TRBD2 (6 bases). Trimming took off 0 bases at V and 9 bases at J, with 12 bases between the two ends. CDR1 and CDR2 from the germline V gene are SGHTA and FQGTGA. This CDR3 contains 14 residues. CDR3 bases: TGTGCCAGCAGCTTAACGTTTGCGGGGACTGAGCAGTTCTTC. It specifies CASSLTFAGTEQFF.

The chain uses TRBV4-1 and TRBJ2-5, with 10 bases identical to TRBD2. The V gene's germline CDR1 is MGHRA and CDR2 YSYEKL. Trimming took 0 bases from V and 3 from J; bases not matched to a gene: 7. The CDR3 loop spans 17 amino acids. The CDR3 reads CASSQDLIAGGEETQYF. CDR3 sequence (DNA): TGCGCCAGCAGCCAAGATTTGATAGCGGGGGGCGAAGAGACCCAGTACTTC.

This clonotype was observed a handful of times. The chain has TRBV4-1 and TRBJ2-5; D not certain. Trimming took off 1 base at V and 5 bases at J, with 5 bases between the two ends. The CDR3 runs 12 residues. The germline CDR1 and CDR2 sequences are MGHRA and YSYEKL. The CDR3 nucleotides read TGCGCCAGCAGCCAAGTGGAGGAGACCCAGTACTTC. It translates to CASSQVEETQYF.

V is TRBV5-1 and J is TRBJ2-7; 10 positions match TRBD1. Germline V gene sequence: CDR1 SGHRS, CDR2 YFSETQ. The length of the CDR3 is 14 residues. J gave up 7 bases and V 2 bases, and 6 bases lay outside the gene matches. CDR3 residues: CASSFRQGAWEQYF. The CDR3 DNA follows: TGCGCCAGCAGCTTCCGACAGGGGGCTTGGGAGCAGTACTTC.

The CDR3 region has the DNA TGTGCCAGCAGCCGGGAATTCACCGGGGAGCTGTTTTTT. It yields the protein CASSREFTGELFF. V gene TRBV7-9 combines with J gene TRBJ2-2, with D possibly TRBD2 on 5 matching bases. Germline V gene sequence: CDR1 SEHNR, CDR2 FQNEAQ (reference sequence). Trimming stripped 5 bases from V and 4 bases from J, with 8 bases between. The CDR3 is 13 amino acids.

The sample holds a few counts of this clonotype. The germline gene is not matched at one end of the junction; a read error may be the cause. This chain uses TRBV7-7 with TRBJ2-5; D possibly corresponds to TRBD1 (6 bases). The CDR3 has 13 amino acids. Germline V lookup: CDR1 SSHAT, CDR2 FNYEAQ (reference sequence). The DNA of the CDR3 is TGTGCTAGCAGCTACGCGACAGGAGGGACCCAGTACTTC. The encoded protein is CASSYATGGTQYF.

The chain uses TRBV5-8 and TRBJ2-1, with 8 bases identical to TRBD1. J lost 10 bases, V lost 4 bases, and 10 bases had no gene match. This CDR3 comprises 14 residues. The germline V gene encodes CDR1 SGHTS and CDR2 YDEGEE. CDR3 in amino acids: CASSLGQAKREQFF. DNA for the CDR3: TGTGCCAGCAGCCTGGGACAGGCCAAGAGGGAGCAGTTCTTC.

The V and J genes are TRBV5-1 and TRBJ2-5; D unresolved. The germline gives CDR1 SGHRS, CDR2 YFSETQ. The CDR3 covers 13 residues. V lost 1 base and J lost 5, with 9 bases in between. The CDR3, as DNA: TGCGCCAGCAGCTTGTCTTTCGGGGAGACCCAGTACTTC. Translated, it gives CASSLSFGETQYF.

This clonotype appeared a few times. The chain carries TRBV7-3 and TRBJ2-5; D might be TRBD1 (6 bases). The V and J ends lost 4 bases and 2 bases respectively, with 14 bases between them. The CDR3 loop spans 15 amino acids. CDR1 is SGHTA, CDR2 FQGTGA, per germline. This CDR3 is CASSSQGGQQETQYF. The CDR3 region has the DNA TGTGCCAGCAGCTCGCAAGGAGGACAGCAAGAGACCCAGTACTTC. The full variable domain, its missing parts supplied by reference TRBV7-3 and TRBJ2-5, is GAGVSQTPSNKVTEKGKYVELRCDPISGHTALYWYRQSLGQGPEFLIYFQGTGAADDSGLPNDRFFAVRPEGSVSTLKIQRTERGDSAVYLCASSSQGGQQETQYFGPGTRLLVL.

The chain couples TRBV27 to TRBJ1-1, with a possible D match to TRBD1 (6 bases). The CDR3 extends over 15 amino acids. The germline V gene has CDR1 MNHEY and CDR2 SMNVEV (reference sequence). V was shortened by 5 bases and J by 2 bases, with 15 bases between the two germline ends. This CDR3 reads CASSPRTDTNTEAFF. The CDR3 coding sequence is TGTGCCAGCAGTCCCCGGACAGATACCAACACTGAAGCTTTCTTT.

In its sample, this clonotype was seen many times. This chain joins TRBV23-1 and TRBJ1-6, with 7 bases identical to TRBD1. TRBV23-1 is filed as an ORF, its function uncertain. CDR3 size: 16 residues. V shed 3 bases and J 6 bases; nucleotides not matched to a gene: 8. CDR3 amino acids: CASSQAGQQVNSPLHF. CDR3 nucleotides: TGCGCCAGCAGTCAGGCGGGACAGCAGGTTAATTCACCCCTCCACTTT.

In its sample, this clonotype was seen a few times. J is TRBJ1-6 and V is TRBV5-5, with D hard to call. CDR3 length equals 17 residues. Trimming left V 0 bases short and J 6 bases short, with 16 bases between. Germline V gene sequence: CDR1 SGHKS, CDR2 YYEKEE (reference sequence). This CDR3 is CASSLDRRRNINSPLHF. In nucleotides, the CDR3 is TGTGCCAGCAGCTTGGATCGCCGCCGTAATATTAATTCACCCCTCCACTTT.

The genes are TRBV19 and TRBJ2-3, with D unclear. Germline V gives CDR1 LNHDA, CDR2 SQIVND (reference sequence). This CDR3 has 14 residues. The V end was cut by 5 bases, the J end by 0 bases, with 9 bases between. The CDR3 loop reads CASSFSPSTDTQYF. CDR3 coding DNA: TGTGCCAGTAGTTTTTCTCCTAGCACAGATACGCAGTATTTT.